A selection of T cell receptor beta chains follows, all from one sample in a study of PD-L1 blockade in urothelial cancer. Here immunoSEQ multiplex PCR was the method, and the copy in TCRdb shows in-frame clones only, minus some. The sample includes 90,000 or so clones, roughly 90% of them seen just once. Sequences were derived from PBMCs, sampled around atezolizumab (anti-PD-L1) treatment. Source of these receptors: an elderly woman with urothelial cancer. CDR3s include the opening cysteine and the closing phenylalanine or tryptophan. The order of the fields is V gene, clone size, J gene, D gene, CDR3 protein, CDR3 DNA. The D gene is left open where the match is weak. Where a row states a size, it is once, few, many or the class of an expanded clone; other rows omit it.

v_gene: TRBV11-2
abundance: -
j_gene: TRBJ2-2
d_gene: TRBD2
CDR3aa: CASSSQSGRGSGELFF
CDR3nt: TGTGCCAGCAGCTCTCAGAGCGGGAGAGGATCCGGGGAGCTGTTTTTT

v_gene: TRBV7-7
abundance: -
j_gene: TRBJ2-5
d_gene: TRBD1
CDR3aa: CASSQDRGQETQYF
CDR3nt: TGTGCCAGCAGCCAGGACAGGGGGCAGGAGACCCAGTACTTC

v_gene: TRBV9
abundance: -
j_gene: TRBJ1-1
d_gene: -
CDR3aa: CASSGSSPGQTDTEAFF
CDR3nt: TGTGCCAGCAGCGGTTCTTCTCCAGGACAGACAGACACTGAAGCTTTCTTT

v_gene: TRBV15
abundance: -
j_gene: TRBJ1-4
d_gene: -
CDR3aa: CATSKAAPTNEKLFF
CDR3nt: TGTGCCACCAGCAAGGCAGCGCCAACTAATGAAAAACTGTTTTTT

v_gene: TRBV10-1
abundance: -
j_gene: TRBJ2-1
d_gene: -
CDR3aa: CASSAGLHGDNEQFF
CDR3nt: TGCGCCAGCAGTGCCGGGCTACACGGGGACAATGAGCAGTTCTTC

v_gene: TRBV9
abundance: -
j_gene: TRBJ2-2
d_gene: -
CDR3aa: CASSVAPDGGELFF
CDR3nt: TGTGCCAGCAGCGTAGCCCCCGACGGGGGGGAGCTGTTTTTT

v_gene: TRBV19
abundance: few
j_gene: TRBJ1-5
d_gene: TRBD1
CDR3aa: CASSIAGQDNQPQHF
CDR3nt: TGTGCCAGTAGTATAGCGGGACAGGACAATCAGCCCCAGCATTTT

v_gene: TRBV25-1
abundance: few
j_gene: TRBJ2-6
d_gene: -
CDR3aa: CASRREEGANVLTF
CDR3nt: TGTGCCAGCAGGAGAGAGGAAGGGGCCAACGTCCTGACTTTC

v_gene: TRBV25-1
abundance: -
j_gene: TRBJ2-2
d_gene: TRBD1
CDR3aa: CASSLTGQANTGELFF
CDR3nt: TGTGCCAGCAGCCTGACAGGGCAAGCGAACACCGGGGAGCTGTTTTTT

v_gene: TRBV7-2
abundance: -
j_gene: TRBJ1-5
d_gene: -
CDR3aa: CASSLTLGDQPQHF
CDR3nt: TGTGCCAGCAGCTTAACGTTAGGGGATCAGCCCCAGCATTTT

v_gene: TRBV5-4
abundance: -
j_gene: TRBJ2-5
d_gene: TRBD2
CDR3aa: CASSSTSGRGETQYF
CDR3nt: TGTGCCAGCAGCTCGACCAGCGGGAGAGGAGAGACCCAGTACTTC

v_gene: TRBV5-1
abundance: once
j_gene: TRBJ2-1
d_gene: -
CDR3aa: CASSTTGTSYNEQFF
CDR3nt: TGCGCCAGCAGCACGACTGGTACCTCCTACAATGAGCAGTTCTTC

v_gene: TRBV30
abundance: few
j_gene: TRBJ2-2
d_gene: -
CDR3aa: CAWSLPIRYTGELFF
CDR3nt: TGTGCCTGGAGTCTTCCCATCCGGTACACCGGGGAGCTGTTTTTT

v_gene: TRBV6-6
abundance: -
j_gene: TRBJ1-2
d_gene: -
CDR3aa: CASSYLRATGYGYTF
CDR3nt: TGTGCCAGCAGTTACTTAAGGGCTACGGGGTATGGCTACACCTTC

v_gene: TRBV5-1
abundance: -
j_gene: TRBJ1-1
d_gene: TRBD1
CDR3aa: CASSFSSTGETEAFF
CDR3nt: TGCGCCAGCAGCTTCAGCTCGACAGGGGAAACTGAAGCTTTCTTT

v_gene: TRBV27
abundance: -
j_gene: TRBJ2-7
d_gene: -
CDR3aa: CASSLSGGRYEQYF
CDR3nt: TGTGCCAGCAGTTTATCAGGGGGTCGTTACGAGCAGTACTTC

v_gene: TRBV6-1
abundance: -
j_gene: TRBJ1-3
d_gene: -
CDR3aa: CASSEGWASSGNTIYF
CDR3nt: TGTGCCAGCAGTGAAGGTTGGGCCAGCTCTGGAAACACCATATATTTT

v_gene: TRBV11-2
abundance: -
j_gene: TRBJ2-1
d_gene: TRBD2
CDR3aa: CASSSQTSGSLEQFF
CDR3nt: TGTGCCAGCAGCTCGCAGACTAGCGGGTCCCTTGAGCAGTTCTTC

v_gene: TRBV5-4
abundance: -
j_gene: TRBJ2-7
d_gene: TRBD2
CDR3aa: CASSLGGLAGPYEQYF
CDR3nt: TGTGCCAGCAGCTTGGGAGGACTAGCGGGGCCCTACGAGCAGTACTTC

v_gene: TRBV5-1
abundance: once
j_gene: TRBJ1-2
d_gene: TRBD1
CDR3aa: CASSSDRVSYGYTF
CDR3nt: TGCGCCAGCAGCTCCGACAGGGTTTCCTATGGCTACACCTTC

v_gene: TRBV7-9
abundance: -
j_gene: TRBJ2-2
d_gene: -
CDR3aa: CATTPKGVPGELFF
CDR3nt: TGTGCCACAACGCCTAAGGGGGTGCCCGGGGAGCTGTTTTTT

v_gene: TRBV10-2
abundance: -
j_gene: TRBJ2-3
d_gene: -
CDR3aa: CASSRRETRQEDTQYF
CDR3nt: TGCGCCAGCAGTCGACGGGAGACGCGTCAGGAAGATACGCAGTATTTT

v_gene: TRBV7-3
abundance: once
j_gene: TRBJ2-1
d_gene: -
CDR3aa: CASSLTRGNEQFF
CDR3nt: TGTGCCAGCAGCTTAACGCGGGGCAATGAGCAGTTCTTC

v_gene: TRBV4-1
abundance: few
j_gene: TRBJ2-7
d_gene: TRBD2
CDR3aa: CASSQGLAASYEQYF
CDR3nt: TGCGCCAGCAGCCAAGGACTAGCAGCTTCCTACGAGCAGTACTTC

v_gene: TRBV11-2
abundance: once
j_gene: TRBJ2-1
d_gene: -
CDR3aa: CASSFRDSLYNEQFF
CDR3nt: TGTGCCAGCAGCTTCCGGGACTCCCTCTACAATGAGCAGTTCTTC

v_gene: TRBV28
abundance: -
j_gene: TRBJ1-5
d_gene: -
CDR3aa: CASRGAGSNQPQHF
CDR3nt: TGTGCCAGCAGGGGGGCCGGTAGCAATCAGCCCCAGCATTTT

v_gene: TRBV30
abundance: -
j_gene: TRBJ2-3
d_gene: -
CDR3aa: CAWSTSGDTQYF
CDR3nt: TGTGCCTGGAGTACCTCGGGAGATACGCAGTATTTT

v_gene: TRBV9
abundance: -
j_gene: TRBJ2-2
d_gene: TRBD1
CDR3aa: CASSVATGQYTGELFF
CDR3nt: TGTGCCAGCAGCGTAGCTACGGGACAGTACACCGGGGAGCTGTTTTTT

v_gene: TRBV28
abundance: -
j_gene: TRBJ2-5
d_gene: -
CDR3aa: CASSLGGQKRETQYF
CDR3nt: TGTGCCAGCAGTTTAGGAGGGCAGAAGCGTGAGACCCAGTACTTC

v_gene: TRBV30
abundance: -
j_gene: TRBJ2-1
d_gene: TRBD2
CDR3aa: CAWRTGLAGEGQFF
CDR3nt: TGTGCCTGGAGAACGGGATTGGCGGGAGAAGGGCAGTTCTTC

v_gene: TRBV11-3
abundance: -
j_gene: TRBJ1-5
d_gene: -
CDR3aa: CASSLIGDVGQPQHF
CDR3nt: TGTGCCAGCAGCTTGATAGGGGATGTAGGACAGCCCCAGCATTTT

v_gene: TRBV5-4
abundance: -
j_gene: TRBJ2-5
d_gene: TRBD2
CDR3aa: CASSLAHLAGERETQYF
CDR3nt: TGTGCCAGCAGCTTGGCTCATCTAGCGGGGGAGCGGGAGACCCAGTACTTC

v_gene: TRBV5-4
abundance: -
j_gene: TRBJ2-7
d_gene: TRBD2
CDR3aa: CASSLEASGSDGQYF
CDR3nt: TGTGCCAGCAGCTTGGAGGCTAGCGGGAGTGACGGGCAGTACTTC

v_gene: TRBV28
abundance: -
j_gene: TRBJ2-4
d_gene: TRBD1
CDR3aa: CASSIYRGAKNIQYF
CDR3nt: TGTGCCAGCAGTATTTACAGGGGAGCCAAAAACATTCAGTACTTC

v_gene: TRBV4-1
abundance: -
j_gene: TRBJ1-2
d_gene: -
CDR3aa: CASSQDLGVAGYGYTF
CDR3nt: TGCGCCAGCAGCCAAGATCTCGGGGTGGCGGGGTATGGCTACACCTTC

v_gene: TRBV28
abundance: -
j_gene: TRBJ2-7
d_gene: -
CDR3aa: CASSFQAAGVQYF
CDR3nt: TGTGCCAGCAGTTTCCAAGCGGCGGGTGTGCAGTACTTC

v_gene: TRBV5-4
abundance: once
j_gene: TRBJ2-7
d_gene: -
CDR3aa: CASSLEGGGTPVEQYF
CDR3nt: TGTGCCAGCAGTCTGGAGGGTGGCGGGACCCCGGTCGAGCAGTACTTC

v_gene: TRBV7-2
abundance: -
j_gene: TRBJ1-1
d_gene: -
CDR3aa: CASSLTGRVLGTEAFF
CDR3nt: TGTGCCAGCAGCTTAACCGGTCGGGTGTTGGGCACTGAAGCTTTCTTT

v_gene: TRBV4-1
abundance: -
j_gene: TRBJ2-6
d_gene: -
CDR3aa: CASSQASRTGANVLTF
CDR3nt: TGCGCCAGCAGCCAAGCCTCCAGGACTGGGGCCAACGTCCTGACTTTC

v_gene: TRBV7-6
abundance: -
j_gene: TRBJ1-4
d_gene: -
CDR3aa: CASSRQASSEKLFF
CDR3nt: TGTGCCAGCAGCCGACAGGCTTCTTCAGAAAAACTGTTTTTT

v_gene: TRBV25-1
abundance: once
j_gene: TRBJ2-2
d_gene: -
CDR3aa: CASSETGAGPNTGELFF
CDR3nt: TGTGCCAGCAGTGAGACTGGGGCGGGACCGAACACCGGGGAGCTGTTTTTT

v_gene: TRBV6-6
abundance: -
j_gene: TRBJ2-2
d_gene: -
CDR3aa: CASSSVAVLNTGELFF
CDR3nt: TGTGCCAGCAGTTCCGTCGCAGTCCTTAACACCGGGGAGCTGTTTTTT

v_gene: TRBV6-1
abundance: -
j_gene: TRBJ2-7
d_gene: TRBD2
CDR3aa: CASSGLAESAYEQYF
CDR3nt: TGTGCCAGCAGTGGACTAGCGGAAAGTGCCTACGAGCAGTACTTC

v_gene: TRBV27
abundance: -
j_gene: TRBJ1-1
d_gene: TRBD1
CDR3aa: CASSPRGRFGTEAFF
CDR3nt: TGTGCCAGCAGTCCCAGGGGGCGCTTCGGCACTGAAGCTTTCTTT

v_gene: TRBV30
abundance: -
j_gene: TRBJ2-5
d_gene: -
CDR3aa: CAWRGEETQYF
CDR3nt: TGTGCCTGGAGAGGGGAAGAGACCCAGTACTTC

v_gene: TRBV7-2
abundance: -
j_gene: TRBJ2-5
d_gene: TRBD2
CDR3aa: CASSPGLAVAETQYF
CDR3nt: TGTGCCAGCAGCCCTGGACTAGCGGTCGCGGAGACCCAGTACTTC

v_gene: TRBV6-5
abundance: -
j_gene: TRBJ1-3
d_gene: TRBD1
CDR3aa: CASSTGQAGNTIYF
CDR3nt: TGTGCCAGCAGCACCGGACAGGCTGGAAACACCATATATTTT

v_gene: TRBV25-1
abundance: -
j_gene: TRBJ2-1
d_gene: TRBD1
CDR3aa: CASSDRTGENEQFF
CDR3nt: TGTGCCAGCAGTGACCGGACAGGGGAGAATGAGCAGTTCTTC

v_gene: TRBV2
abundance: -
j_gene: TRBJ2-2
d_gene: -
CDR3aa: CASSEASPKGGELFF
CDR3nt: TGTGCCAGCAGTGAGGCTAGCCCCAAAGGCGGGGAGCTGTTTTTT

v_gene: TRBV19
abundance: once
j_gene: TRBJ1-1
d_gene: -
CDR3aa: CASSQERVNTEAFF
CDR3nt: TGTGCCAGTAGTCAAGAGCGGGTAAACACTGAAGCTTTCTTT

v_gene: TRBV10-2
abundance: -
j_gene: TRBJ2-7
d_gene: TRBD2
CDR3aa: CAIESGTYPYEQYF
CDR3nt: TGCGCCATCGAAAGCGGGACGTATCCCTACGAGCAGTACTTC

v_gene: TRBV28
abundance: -
j_gene: TRBJ2-6
d_gene: TRBD2
CDR3aa: CASGLAPGAGANVLTF
CDR3nt: TGTGCCAGCGGACTAGCCCCAGGGGCGGGGGCCAACGTCCTGACTTTC

v_gene: TRBV2
abundance: once
j_gene: TRBJ2-5
d_gene: TRBD2
CDR3aa: CASSAASGGGETQYF
CDR3nt: TGTGCCAGCAGTGCAGCTAGCGGGGGGGGAGAGACCCAGTACTTC

v_gene: TRBV2
abundance: -
j_gene: TRBJ1-1
d_gene: -
CDR3aa: CASTLGTKNTEAFF
CDR3nt: TGTGCCAGCACCCTCGGGACTAAGAACACTGAAGCTTTCTTT

v_gene: TRBV27
abundance: -
j_gene: TRBJ1-5
d_gene: TRBD1
CDR3aa: CASSPRDRDQPQHF
CDR3nt: TGTGCCAGCAGTCCAAGGGACAGAGATCAGCCCCAGCATTTT

v_gene: TRBV30
abundance: -
j_gene: TRBJ2-1
d_gene: TRBD2
CDR3aa: CAWSLPPGLVSNEQFF
CDR3nt: TGTGCCTGGAGCCTTCCCCCGGGACTAGTATCCAATGAGCAGTTCTTC